This T cell receptor beta chain was sequenced for a study of shared clonotypes between healthy human individuals. Repertoires were generated with immunoSEQ multiplex PCR, while TCRdb's copy carries only in-frame clones and drops some. The sample holds 1.6 million or so clones, 97% to 99% seen once. Of note for this clone: Its matching antigen is unknown.

General observations from the study: The sharing of 5% to 6.5% of naive CD4 clonotypes was seen across a handful of donors.

Germline CDR1 MNHEY, CDR2 SVGAGI. The CDR3 extends over 15 amino acids. The V and J ends lost 3 bases and 6 bases, in that order; junction bases with no gene match: 6. Sequenced: naive CD4+ T cells sorted from blood. Described subset: CD45RA+ positively selected. This chain links TRBV6-5 with TRBJ2-7; 12 bases are shared with TRBD2. This clonotype was obtained from a man in his thirties or forties in good health. The CDR3 here is CASSYMTSGSGEQYF. DNA for the CDR3: TGTGCCAGCAGTTATATGACTAGCGGGAGTGGCGAGCAGTACTTC.